At least ten counts were recorded for the clone carrying this T cell receptor (beta chain). Its antigen is currently unknown. These data come from a study of T cells in Graves' hyperthyroidism and ophthalmopathy. Calling Graves' hyperthyroidism stable meant ophthalmopathy did not progress within 18 months. Aged 18 to 65, the patients had hyperthyroidism that was newly diagnosed and had lasted under 2 months. The source material, RNA transcripts, was used to amplify TCR beta CDR3 regions. HTBI primers drove first-round RT-PCR of the TCR CDR3. TCRdb independently ran MiXCR on the multiplex PCR reads; one entry per CDR3 protein. The sample lists more than 500,000 distinct CDR3 sequences; 12% to 15% were seen once. Germline V lookup: CDR1 MNHNS, CDR2 SASEGT. This CDR3 is built from 13 residues. Trimming took 8 bases from V and 5 from J; bases not matched to a gene: 7. Whole-study findings and limits: Clonotypes that were expanded in thyroid above 0.001 mostly appeared in blood too.

This rearrangement joins TRBV6-1 to TRBJ2-5; 8 bases are a match to TRBD2. The sample taken for sequencing was blood. The source is a woman aged 40 to 49 with Graves' hyperthyroidism. The CDR3 nucleotides are TGTGCCAGCCTGAGGACGGGGGGGGAGACCCAGTACTTC. Translating gives CASLRTGGETQYF.